This T cell receptor beta chain was retrieved from a study of cytomegalovirus exposure and HLA in healthy donors. The study's findings and limits: More clonal expansion characterized HLA-associated TCR beta chains than equally common others in a later analysis. A later analysis found common viral pathogens apparently linked to several of the most significant clusters.

This clone was seen only once. Antigen: not known. V lost 5 bases, J lost 1 base, and 10 bases lay in between. CDR1 is SGHTA, CDR2 FQGNSA, per germline. The length of the CDR3 is 14 residues. The PCR was carried out with 60 Vbeta primers and 13 Jbeta primers. Produced via immunoSEQ multiplex PCR; TCRdb's table is partial and in-frame only. The sample has 190,000 or so clones, roughly 78% seen once. The gene calls are TRBV7-2 and TRBJ2-3; D uncertain. The sequence derives from a boy aged 10-17 years in good health and CMV-seronegative. Sample: PBMCs. The CDR3 reads CASSPPVRTDTQYF. The CDR3 nucleotides read TGTGCCAGCAGCCCCCCGGTCCGCACAGATACGCAGTATTTT.